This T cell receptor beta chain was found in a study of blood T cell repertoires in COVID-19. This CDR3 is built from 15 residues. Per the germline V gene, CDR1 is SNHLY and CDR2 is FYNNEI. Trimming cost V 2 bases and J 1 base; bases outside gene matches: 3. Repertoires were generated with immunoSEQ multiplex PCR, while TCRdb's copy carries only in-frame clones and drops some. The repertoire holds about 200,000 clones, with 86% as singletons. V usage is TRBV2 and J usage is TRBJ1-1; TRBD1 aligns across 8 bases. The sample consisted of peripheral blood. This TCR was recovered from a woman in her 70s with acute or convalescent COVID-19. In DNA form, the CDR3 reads TGTGCCAGCAGTGAAAGGGACAGGTCGAACACTGAAGCTTTCTTT. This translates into CASSERDRSNTEAFF.